Listed below are T cell receptor beta chains from one sample, sequenced in a study of blood T cell repertoires in COVID-19. Generated by immunoSEQ multiplex PCR, the TCRdb table keeps only in-frame clones and is missing some. Counted here are roughly 460,000 clones, roughly 90% occurring once; the ten biggest clones make up roughly 0.76%. Sequences were obtained from peripheral blood. These receptors were obtained from a man between 18 and 35 years old with COVID-19, enrolled during active disease. Both conserved end residues are part of each CDR3. Fields, in order: V gene, D gene, clone size, J gene, CDR3 protein, CDR3 DNA. A D gene is named only where the DNA matches it firmly. Some rows have no size entry. The others give once, few or many, or a class for an expanded clone.

>TRBV4-1|TRBD1|-|TRBJ2-7
CASSQDRQGAREQYF
TGCGCCAGCAGCCAAGATCGGCAGGGGGCGAGGGAGCAGTACTTC
>TRBV9|-|-|TRBJ2-1
CASSGNPGGGEQFF
TGTGCCAGCAGCGGCAACCCCGGGGGAGGAGAGCAGTTCTTC
>TRBV13|TRBD1|-|TRBJ2-3
CASSTIGQAAADTQYF
TGTGCCAGCAGCACAATTGGACAGGCGGCGGCAGATACGCAGTATTTT
>TRBV19|TRBD1|-|TRBJ1-5
CASSILTGGQQPQHF
TGTGCCAGTAGTATATTGACAGGGGGCCAGCAGCCCCAGCATTTT
>TRBV7-6|-|-|TRBJ2-2
CASIPGSGGELFF
TGTGCCAGCATCCCCGGGAGTGGCGGGGAGCTGTTTTTT
>TRBV30|-|-|TRBJ1-2
CAWSVRGPRSGYTF
TGTGCCTGGAGTGTACGAGGCCCCCGAAGCGGCTACACCTTC
>TRBV7-6|-|-|TRBJ2-2
CASSLALNSGELFF
TGTGCCAGCAGCTTAGCCCTAAATTCCGGGGAGCTGTTTTTT
>TRBV11-3|TRBD2|-|TRBJ2-1
CASSLGGLGLRYEQFF
TGTGCCAGCAGCTTGGGCGGACTAGGGCTGAGGTATGAGCAGTTCTTC
>TRBV12-5|-|-|TRBJ1-6
CASGLRWANSYNSPLHF
TGTGCTAGTGGTTTGAGGTGGGCAAACTCCTATAATTCACCCCTCCACTTT
>TRBV2|-|-|TRBJ2-6
CASRGGASGANVLTF
TGTGCCAGCAGGGGGGGTGCGTCTGGGGCCAACGTCCTGACTTTC
>TRBV21-1|-|-|TRBJ1-4
CASRVRGLFF
TGTGCCAGCAGGGTCCGGGGGCTGTTTTTT
>TRBV15|-|-|TRBJ2-7
CATSRAGRPIYEQYF
TGTGCCACCAGCAGGGCGGGACGTCCGATCTACGAGCAGTACTTC
>TRBV30|TRBD1|-|TRBJ1-4
CAWSTGQGGFEKLFF
TGTGCCTGGAGTACAGGACAGGGCGGTTTTGAAAAACTGTTTTTT
>TRBV9|TRBD1|-|TRBJ1-2
CASSVGFQGAGYGYTF
TGTGCCAGCAGCGTAGGGTTCCAGGGGGCAGGGTATGGCTACACCTTC
>TRBV5-1|TRBD1|-|TRBJ2-6
CASSLADRVGTLGANVLTF
TGCGCCAGCAGCTTGGCCGACAGGGTGGGTACTCTTGGGGCCAACGTCCTGACTTTC
>TRBV13|TRBD1|-|TRBJ1-2
CASSFASDRGSGTF
TGTGCCAGCAGCTTTGCTTCGGACAGGGGCAGCGGGACCTTC
>TRBV7-9|-|-|TRBJ2-6
CASSVSGRSGANVLTF
TGTGCCAGCAGTGTCTCAGGCCGCTCTGGGGCCAACGTCCTGACTTTC
>TRBV6-5|-|-|TRBJ1-6
CASRPGGSNSPLHF
TGTGCCAGCAGGCCGGGGGGCAGTAATTCACCCCTCCACTTT
>TRBV6-5|-|-|TRBJ2-1
CASKPTSSYNEQFF
TGTGCCAGCAAACCCACTAGCTCCTACAATGAGCAGTTCTTC
>TRBV7-8|TRBD1|-|TRBJ2-7
CASSPTPGQVLPEQYF
TGTGCCAGCAGCCCCACCCCGGGACAGGTTCTGCCCGAGCAGTACTTC
>TRBV5-1|TRBD1|-|TRBJ1-6
CASRTRQGGNSPLHF
TGCGCCAGCAGAACCCGACAGGGGGGAAATTCACCCCTCCACTTT
>TRBV2|-|-|TRBJ1-4
CASSAETTNEKLFF
TGTGCCAGCAGTGCGGAGACAACTAATGAAAAACTGTTTTTT
>TRBV2|TRBD1|-|TRBJ1-1
CASRAQGVNTEAFF
TGTGCCAGCAGAGCCCAGGGGGTGAACACTGAAGCTTTCTTT
>TRBV6-5|-|-|TRBJ1-5
CASSTVRNQPQHF
TGTGCCAGCAGTACGGTGAGGAATCAGCCCCAGCATTTT
>TRBV14|-|-|TRBJ1-2
CASSQELNYGYTF
TGTGCCAGCAGCCAAGAACTAAACTATGGCTACACCTTC
>TRBV18|-|-|TRBJ2-7
CASSTGLTSYEQYF
TGTGCCAGCTCGACAGGCTTGACCTCCTACGAGCAGTACTTC
>TRBV10-3|-|-|TRBJ2-3
CAISESVEDTQYF
TGTGCCATCAGTGAATCGGTCGAGGATACGCAGTATTTT
>TRBV5-4|-|-|TRBJ1-2
CASNRGGYGYTF
TGTGCCAGCAACCGAGGAGGTTATGGCTACACCTTC
>TRBV5-1|-|-|TRBJ1-1
CASSLSENTEAFF
TGCGCCAGCAGCCTTAGCGAGAACACTGAAGCTTTCTTT
>TRBV29-1|TRBD2|-|TRBJ2-1
CSVQPSGSPNEQFF
TGCAGCGTTCAACCTAGCGGGAGTCCCAATGAGCAGTTCTTC
>TRBV2|TRBD1|-|TRBJ1-4
CASRPGTGPEKLFF
TGTGCCAGCAGACCCGGGACAGGGCCCGAAAAACTGTTTTTT
>TRBV29-1|-|-|TRBJ2-5
CSVRTVLAETQYF
TGCAGCGTTCGAACGGTACTCGCGGAGACCCAGTACTTC
>TRBV9|-|-|TRBJ2-3
CASSPRSGTDTQYF
TGTGCCAGCAGCCCACGTTCGGGGACAGATACGCAGTATTTT
>TRBV18|TRBD2|-|TRBJ2-1
CASSPLATSGRGNEQFF
TGTGCCAGCTCACCACTAGCAACTAGCGGGAGGGGGAATGAGCAGTTCTTC
>TRBV19|-|-|TRBJ2-1
CASSIGGASMNEQFF
TGTGCCAGTAGTATCGGAGGGGCGTCAATGAATGAGCAGTTCTTC
>TRBV11-2|TRBD1|-|TRBJ2-7
CASSRPWGDRVHEQYF
TGTGCCAGCAGCCGACCCTGGGGGGACAGGGTCCACGAGCAGTACTTC
>TRBV27|TRBD2|-|TRBJ2-1
CASRGLAGSRGYNEQFF
TGTGCCAGCAGAGGACTAGCGGGATCGCGTGGGTACAATGAGCAGTTCTTC
>TRBV15|TRBD2|once|TRBJ2-7
CATSIQAGGREQYF
TGTGCCACCAGCATCCAAGCGGGAGGAAGGGAGCAGTACTTC
>TRBV6-5|-|-|TRBJ1-5
CASRAGFQPQHF
TGTGCCAGCAGGGCAGGGTTCCAGCCCCAGCATTTT
>TRBV2|-|-|TRBJ1-1
CASSAKNLEAFF
TGTGCCAGCAGTGCTAAGAACCTTGAAGCTTTCTTT
>TRBV4-1|TRBD1|-|TRBJ1-2
CASSHTGGDGYTF
TGCGCCAGCAGCCACACAGGGGGCGATGGCTACACCTTC